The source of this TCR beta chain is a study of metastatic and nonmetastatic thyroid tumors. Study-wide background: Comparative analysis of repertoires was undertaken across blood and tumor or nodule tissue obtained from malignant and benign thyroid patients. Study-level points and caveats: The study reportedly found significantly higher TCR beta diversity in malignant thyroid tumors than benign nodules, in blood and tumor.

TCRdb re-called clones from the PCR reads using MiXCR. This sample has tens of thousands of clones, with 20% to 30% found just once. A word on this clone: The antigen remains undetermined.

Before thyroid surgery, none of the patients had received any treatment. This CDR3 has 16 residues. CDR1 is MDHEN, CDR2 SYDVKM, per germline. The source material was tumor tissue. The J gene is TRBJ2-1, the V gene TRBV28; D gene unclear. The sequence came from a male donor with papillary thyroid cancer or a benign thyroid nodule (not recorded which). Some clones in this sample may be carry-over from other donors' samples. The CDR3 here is CATSSTNKPRPNEQFF. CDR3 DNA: TGTGCGACCAGCTCGACAAACAAACCTAGGCCCAATGAGCAGTTCTTC. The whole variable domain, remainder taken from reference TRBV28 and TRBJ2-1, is DVKVTQSSRYLVKRTGEKVFLECVQDMDHENMFWYRQDPGLGLRLIYFSYDVKMKEKGDIPEGYSVSREKKERFSLILESASTNQTSMYLCATSSTNKPRPNEQFFGPGTRLTVL.